The 8 T cell receptor beta chains reported below all come from one sample, sequenced in a study of metastatic and nonmetastatic thyroid tumors. TCRdb reprocessed the PCR reads using MiXCR. Found here are about 59,000 clones, 16% of them singletons; the top ten hold roughly 10%. Each patient went into thyroid surgery without having received any treatment. Material for sequencing was blood. The receptors here all came from a male donor with papillary thyroid cancer or a benign thyroid nodule (not recorded which). Some clones in this sample may be carry-over from other donors' samples.

Of note for this clone: A read error may produce the germline difference seen at one junction end. The V gene is TRBV7-8, the J gene TRBJ1-2; D might be TRBD1 (5 bases). The CDR3 is 15 amino acids. Germline loops: CDR1 SGHVS, CDR2 FQNEAQ. CDR3 DNA: TGTGCCAGCAGCGCAGACGACCGGGGGTACTATTGCTACACCTTC. Its translation: CASSADDRGYYCYTF. Together with reference TRBV7-8 and TRBJ1-2, the CDR3 gives the full variable domain: GAGVSQSPRYKVAKRGQDVALRCDPISGHVSLFWYQQALGQGPEFLTYFQNEAQLDKSGLPSDRFFAERPEGSVSTLKIQRTQQEDSAVYLCASSADDRGYYCYTFGSGTRLTVV.

This clone was seen repeatedly, ten times or more. Germline and junction disagree at one end, which may indicate a read error. CDR3 sequence (DNA): TGTGCTAGTAGTTTGGAGGCGAGAATTTACAATGAGCAGTTCTTC. Translated: CASSLEARIYNEQFF. V is TRBV12-5 and J is TRBJ2-1; possible D gene TRBD2, 5 bases. The CDR3 totals 15 residues. The germline gives CDR1 LGHNT, CDR2 FRNRAP. Full variable domain (outside the CDR3, taken from reference TRBV12-5 and TRBJ2-1): DARVTQTPRHKVTEMGQEVTMRCQPILGHNTVFWYRQTMMQGLELLAYFRNRAPLDDSGMPKDRFSAEMPDATLATLKIQPSEPRDSAVYFCASSLEARIYNEQFFGPGTRLTVL.

The chain couples TRBV6-1 to TRBJ2-7; possibly TRBD1 for D (6 bases). The V end was cut by 1 base, the J end by 0 bases, with 7 bases between. This CDR3 spans 14 amino acids. The V gene's germline CDR1 is MNHNS and CDR2 SASEGT. CDR3 sequence (DNA): TGTGCCAGCAGTGAAGGGGACATCTCCTACGAGCAGTACGTC. Its translation: CASSEGDISYEQYV.

This clone has a count of ten or more. The CDR3 is CASRGTGTSYNSPLHF. In nucleotides, the CDR3 is TGTGCCAGCAGGGGGACAGGGACCTCCTATAATTCACCCCTCCACTTT. The gene calls are TRBV6-1 and TRBJ1-6; 9 nucleotides agree with TRBD1. Trimming took 6 bases from V and 0 from J; bases not matched to a gene: 3. The CDR3 sequence is 16 residues long. CDR1 and CDR2 from the germline V gene are MNHNS and SASEGT.

This clone was seen ten or more times. This rearrangement joins TRBV4-2 to TRBJ2-7, with 8 bases lining up with TRBD2. CDR1 and CDR2 from the germline V gene are LGHNA and YNFKEQ. The CDR3 is made up of 16 amino acids. The trim removed 0 bases at V and 2 bases at J, leaving 6 bases unmatched. The CDR3 loop is CASSQDRRGGTYEQYF. The CDR3, as DNA: TGTGCCAGCAGCCAAGATCGTCGGGGGGGGACCTACGAGCAGTACTTC.

The chain recombines TRBV20-1 with TRBJ2-5, with D perhaps TRBD2 (5 bases). The germline V and J ends were trimmed by 3 bases and 3 bases, with 8 bases remaining between them. This CDR3 spans 12 amino acids. In germline, CDR1 is DFQATT, CDR2 SNEGSKA (reference sequence). CDR3 nucleotide sequence: TGCAGTGCTAGCGAGGAGGAAGAGACCCAGTACTTC. Protein sequence: CSASEEEETQYF.

This clone occurred many times. This sequence joins TRBV18 and TRBJ2-1; 10 bases match TRBD2. V trimming: 3 bases; J trimming: 4 bases; junction bases outside the gene matches: 6. Germline V gene data show CDR1 as KGHSH and CDR2 as LQKENI. The CDR3 is 16 amino acids. The CDR3, as DNA: TGTGCCAGCTCACCCGAGCGGGGGGGCCGGTACAATGAGCAGTTCTTC. Amino acids: CASSPERGGRYNEQFF.

This clone was observed at least ten times. The chain joins TRBV2 to TRBJ2-7; D may match TRBD1 or TRBD2 (5 bases each). The germline V and J ends were trimmed by 10 bases and 4 bases, with 17 bases remaining between them. The germline gives CDR1 SNHLY, CDR2 FYNNEI. This CDR3 spans 13 amino acids. The CDR3 sequence is CANRRDLSYEQYF. The CDR3 DNA reads as TGTGCCAACCGCCGGGACCTTTCGTACGAGCAGTACTTC.